These T cell receptor beta chains were read from a single sample in a study of T cells after yellow fever vaccination. A single record per CDR3 protein comes from TCRdb applying MiXCR to the 5' RACE reads. Of about 260,000 distinct CDR3 sequences listed, 10% to 15% were seen once; the top ten hold about 0.51%. The source material was CD4+ T cells sorted from PBMCs, sampled 45 days after the yellow fever booster vaccination. Source of these receptors: a man under 40 who received the YFV17D yellow fever vaccine. The CDR3 runs from the conserved cysteine through the conserved F or W. A D gene is named only where the DNA matches it firmly. Rows give clone size only sometimes, using once, few, many, or a class for an expanded clone.

D gene: TRBD1; V gene: TRBV7-2; clone size: -; J gene: TRBJ1-6; CDR3 protein: CASRLQGESPLHF; CDR3 DNA: TGTGCCAGCCGCTTACAGGGGGAATCACCCCTCCACTTT
D gene: -; V gene: TRBV21-1; clone size: -; J gene: TRBJ2-1; CDR3 protein: CASSAPAAGRFNEQFF; CDR3 DNA: TGTGCCAGCAGCGCGCCGGCCGCGGGACGGTTCAATGAGCAGTTCTTC
D gene: TRBD1; V gene: TRBV10-2; clone size: -; J gene: TRBJ2-1; CDR3 protein: CASSEPGQGAGEQFF; CDR3 DNA: TGCGCCAGCAGTGAGCCAGGACAGGGGGCAGGTGAGCAGTTCTTC
D gene: TRBD2; V gene: TRBV5-1; clone size: -; J gene: TRBJ2-1; CDR3 protein: CASSLAPLAGGREQFF; CDR3 DNA: TGCGCCAGCAGCTTGGCCCCGCTAGCGGGAGGGCGTGAGCAGTTCTTC
D gene: TRBD2; V gene: TRBV7-8; clone size: few; J gene: TRBJ2-2; CDR3 protein: CASSRMGLLNTGELFF; CDR3 DNA: TGTGCCAGCAGCCGAATGGGACTACTGAACACCGGGGAGCTGTTTTTT
D gene: -; V gene: TRBV6-5; clone size: -; J gene: TRBJ2-1; CDR3 protein: CASTNNEQFF; CDR3 DNA: TGTGCCAGCACCAACAATGAGCAGTTCTTC
D gene: TRBD2; V gene: TRBV4-3; clone size: -; J gene: TRBJ2-1; CDR3 protein: CASSHLAGVSSYNEQFF; CDR3 DNA: TGCGCCAGCAGCCACCTAGCGGGGGTTAGCTCCTACAATGAGCAGTTCTTC
D gene: TRBD2; V gene: TRBV7-2; clone size: -; J gene: TRBJ2-5; CDR3 protein: CASSPRTSGKETQYF; CDR3 DNA: TGTGCCAGCAGCCCTCGGACTAGCGGGAAAGAGACCCAGTACTTC
D gene: TRBD1; V gene: TRBV4-3; clone size: few; J gene: TRBJ1-5; CDR3 protein: CASSQVTPGQGNQPQHF; CDR3 DNA: TGCGCCAGCAGCCAAGTTACACCGGGACAGGGGAATCAGCCCCAGCATTTT
D gene: -; V gene: TRBV7-2; clone size: -; J gene: TRBJ2-5; CDR3 protein: CASSSLGQPNGAQYF; CDR3 DNA: TGTGCCAGCAGCTCCCTAGGACAGCCCAACGGGGCCCAGTACTTC
D gene: TRBD2; V gene: TRBV10-3; clone size: -; J gene: TRBJ2-7; CDR3 protein: CAISESASGSTYEQYF; CDR3 DNA: TGTGCCATCAGTGAGTCGGCTAGCGGGAGCACCTACGAGCAGTACTTC
D gene: -; V gene: TRBV11-2; clone size: many; J gene: TRBJ1-5; CDR3 protein: CASSLSGTYNQPQHF; CDR3 DNA: TGTGCCAGCAGCTTATCAGGGACTTACAATCAGCCCCAGCATTTT
D gene: -; V gene: TRBV5-4; clone size: few; J gene: TRBJ1-4; CDR3 protein: CASSPGGTTNEKLFF; CDR3 DNA: TGTGCCAGCAGCCCGGGAGGGACAACTAATGAAAAACTGTTTTTT
D gene: TRBD1; V gene: TRBV10-3; clone size: few; J gene: TRBJ2-5; CDR3 protein: CAISESSRGLETQYF; CDR3 DNA: TGTGCCATCAGTGAGTCGTCCAGGGGGCTGGAGACCCAGTACTTC
D gene: -; V gene: TRBV20-1; clone size: -; J gene: TRBJ2-2; CDR3 protein: CSARVNSPGELFF; CDR3 DNA: TGCAGTGCTAGAGTAAATAGCCCCGGGGAGCTGTTTTTT
D gene: TRBD2; V gene: TRBV5-1; clone size: few; J gene: TRBJ2-7; CDR3 protein: CASSGGLDNEQYF; CDR3 DNA: TGCGCCAGCAGCGGGGGACTAGACAACGAGCAGTACTTC
D gene: -; V gene: TRBV20-1; clone size: few; J gene: TRBJ1-2; CDR3 protein: CSANPIRNFNYGYTF; CDR3 DNA: TGCAGTGCCAATCCCATAAGAAATTTTAACTATGGCTACACCTTC
D gene: -; V gene: TRBV5-1; clone size: few; J gene: TRBJ2-7; CDR3 protein: CASSLSREEQYF; CDR3 DNA: TGCGCCAGCAGCTTGTCGCGGGAAGAGCAGTACTTC
D gene: -; V gene: TRBV15; clone size: few; J gene: TRBJ2-3; CDR3 protein: CATSRDLDRAGTQYF; CDR3 DNA: TGTGCCACCAGCAGAGATCTCGATCGCGCCGGTACGCAGTATTTT
D gene: TRBD1; V gene: TRBV7-8; clone size: few; J gene: TRBJ2-1; CDR3 protein: CASSPGGLSSVRNEQFF; CDR3 DNA: TGTGCCAGCAGCCCAGGGGGCCTCTCGAGCGTCAGGAATGAGCAGTTCTTC
D gene: TRBD2; V gene: TRBV7-8; clone size: -; J gene: TRBJ2-1; CDR3 protein: CASSFGASGGYNEQFF; CDR3 DNA: TGTGCCAGCAGCTTTGGGGCTAGCGGAGGCTACAATGAGCAGTTCTTC
D gene: -; V gene: TRBV29-1; clone size: many; J gene: TRBJ2-2; CDR3 protein: CSARGGPNTGELFF; CDR3 DNA: TGCAGCGCACGAGGGGGTCCGAACACCGGGGAGCTGTTTTTT
D gene: TRBD2; V gene: TRBV7-2; clone size: -; J gene: TRBJ2-1; CDR3 protein: CASSLARTSGESYNEQFF; CDR3 DNA: TGTGCCAGCAGCTTAGCCCGGACTAGCGGGGAGTCCTACAATGAGCAGTTCTTC
D gene: -; V gene: TRBV5-1; clone size: few; J gene: TRBJ1-5; CDR3 protein: CASSLARDSNQPQHF; CDR3 DNA: TGCGCCAGCAGCTTGGCCAGGGACAGCAATCAGCCCCAGCATTTT
D gene: -; V gene: TRBV5-1; clone size: many; J gene: TRBJ2-7; CDR3 protein: CASSFTVSYEQYF; CDR3 DNA: TGCGCCAGCAGCTTCACGGTTTCCTACGAGCAGTACTTC
D gene: TRBD2; V gene: TRBV3-1; clone size: -; J gene: TRBJ2-5; CDR3 protein: CASSQDRRGLAEETQYF; CDR3 DNA: TGTGCCAGCAGCCAAGATCGAAGGGGACTAGCGGAAGAGACCCAGTACTTC
D gene: -; V gene: TRBV7-3; clone size: -; J gene: TRBJ2-1; CDR3 protein: CASSSEVGEQFF; CDR3 DNA: TGTGCCAGCAGCTCCGAGGTGGGAGAGCAGTTCTTC
D gene: -; V gene: TRBV28; clone size: many; J gene: TRBJ2-6; CDR3 protein: CASSLAGSGANVLTF; CDR3 DNA: TGTGCCAGCAGTTTAGCAGGGTCTGGGGCCAACGTCCTGACTTTC
D gene: -; V gene: TRBV7-8; clone size: few; J gene: TRBJ2-2; CDR3 protein: CASSGALAGELFF; CDR3 DNA: TGTGCCAGCAGCGGGGCCCTTGCCGGGGAGCTGTTTTTT
D gene: TRBD2; V gene: TRBV5-1; clone size: -; J gene: TRBJ2-3; CDR3 protein: CASSTTSGSHADTQYF; CDR3 DNA: TGCGCCAGCAGCACAACTAGCGGGAGTCACGCAGATACGCAGTATTTT
D gene: -; V gene: TRBV7-2; clone size: few; J gene: TRBJ2-1; CDR3 protein: CASSRPGPIHNEQFF; CDR3 DNA: TGTGCCAGCAGCCGCCCGGGGCCGATCCACAATGAGCAGTTCTTC
D gene: -; V gene: TRBV5-1; clone size: -; J gene: TRBJ2-7; CDR3 protein: CASSLGQKTYEQYF; CDR3 DNA: TGCGCCAGCAGCTTGGGCCAGAAAACCTACGAGCAGTACTTC
D gene: -; V gene: TRBV12-3/TRBV12-4; clone size: few; J gene: TRBJ2-7; CDR3 protein: CATAPGGAYEQYF; CDR3 DNA: TGTGCCACCGCTCCTGGCGGAGCCTACGAGCAGTACTTC
D gene: TRBD1; V gene: TRBV29-1; clone size: many; J gene: TRBJ1-6; CDR3 protein: CSVRQGSALHF; CDR3 DNA: TGCAGCGTCCGACAGGGGTCGGCCCTCCACTTT
D gene: -; V gene: TRBV7-9; clone size: -; J gene: TRBJ2-5; CDR3 protein: CASSWLRETQYF; CDR3 DNA: TGTGCCAGCAGCTGGTTGCGGGAGACCCAGTACTTC
D gene: -; V gene: TRBV20-1; clone size: many; J gene: TRBJ2-3; CDR3 protein: CSAGSGPDTQYF; CDR3 DNA: TGCAGTGCGGGTTCAGGTCCGGATACGCAGTATTTT
D gene: TRBD2; V gene: TRBV7-9; clone size: -; J gene: TRBJ2-1; CDR3 protein: CASSLEGALLAGREQFF; CDR3 DNA: TGTGCCAGCAGCTTGGAGGGGGCACTACTAGCGGGACGTGAGCAGTTCTTC
D gene: -; V gene: TRBV12-3/TRBV12-4; clone size: few; J gene: TRBJ2-2; CDR3 protein: CASSTGHWNTGELFF; CDR3 DNA: TGTGCCAGCAGTACGGGACACTGGAACACCGGGGAGCTGTTTTTT
D gene: -; V gene: TRBV5-1; clone size: few; J gene: TRBJ1-2; CDR3 protein: CASSLGPVSNYGYTF; CDR3 DNA: TGCGCCAGCAGCTTGGGGCCTGTCTCAAACTATGGCTACACCTTC
D gene: TRBD1; V gene: TRBV2; clone size: few; J gene: TRBJ2-5; CDR3 protein: CASSFFTLRQGTETQYF; CDR3 DNA: TGTGCCAGCAGTTTTTTTACTCTCAGACAGGGAACAGAGACCCAGTACTTC
D gene: -; V gene: TRBV6-6; clone size: few; J gene: TRBJ2-1; CDR3 protein: CASTLTRANEQFF; CDR3 DNA: TGTGCCAGCACTCTTACGAGGGCTAATGAGCAGTTCTTC
D gene: -; V gene: TRBV25-1; clone size: few; J gene: TRBJ1-6; CDR3 protein: CASSESRVGSPLHF; CDR3 DNA: TGTGCCAGCAGTGAAAGCAGGGTTGGTTCACCCCTCCACTTT
D gene: TRBD2; V gene: TRBV12-3/TRBV12-4; clone size: few; J gene: TRBJ2-7; CDR3 protein: CASSPRPGLAGGYEQYF; CDR3 DNA: TGTGCCAGCAGTCCCCGACCGGGACTAGCGGGAGGGTACGAGCAGTACTTC
D gene: TRBD2; V gene: TRBV7-2; clone size: -; J gene: TRBJ2-2; CDR3 protein: CASSLGGGRPGELFF; CDR3 DNA: TGTGCCAGCAGCTTAGGAGGCGGGAGGCCCGGGGAGCTGTTTTTT